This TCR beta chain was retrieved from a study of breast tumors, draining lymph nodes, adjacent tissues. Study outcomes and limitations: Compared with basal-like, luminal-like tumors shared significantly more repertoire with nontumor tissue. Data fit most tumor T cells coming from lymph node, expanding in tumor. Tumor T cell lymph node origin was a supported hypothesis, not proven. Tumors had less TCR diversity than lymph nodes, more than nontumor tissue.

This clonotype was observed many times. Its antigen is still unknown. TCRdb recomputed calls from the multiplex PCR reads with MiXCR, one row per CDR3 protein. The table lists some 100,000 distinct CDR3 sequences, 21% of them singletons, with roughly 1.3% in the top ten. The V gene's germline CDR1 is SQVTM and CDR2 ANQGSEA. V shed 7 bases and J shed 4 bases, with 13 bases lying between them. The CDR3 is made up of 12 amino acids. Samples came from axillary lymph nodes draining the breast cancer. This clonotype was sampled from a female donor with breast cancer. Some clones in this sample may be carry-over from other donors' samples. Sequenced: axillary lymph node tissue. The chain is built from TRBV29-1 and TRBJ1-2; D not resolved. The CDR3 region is CSAKTGSYGYTF. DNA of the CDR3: TGCAGCGCCAAGACTGGAAGCTATGGCTACACCTTC.